This TCR beta chain was obtained from a study of blood T cells in healthy people across ages. The CDR3 covers 15 residues. The V and J ends lost 1 base and 7 bases, in that order; junction bases with no gene match: 7. Germline loops: CDR1 SGHTA, CDR2 FQGNSA. Primers used in a second PCR of about 6 to 11 cycles were a sample-barcoded 5' primer and a J-beta primer mix. Via MiXCR, TCRdb re-called the 5' RACE reads, giving one row per CDR3 protein. The table records nearly 800,000 distinct CDR3 sequences, roughly 56% of them present only once. This clonotype originated in a man aged 35 to 55 in good health. This chain joins TRBV7-2 and TRBJ2-1, with 7 positions matching TRBD2. The sample consisted of blood. CDR3 nucleotides: TGTGCCAGCAGCTTAGAGTCGGGGACTATGAATGAGCAGTTCTTC. It encodes CASSLESGTMNEQFF.